The 9 T cell receptor beta chains in this list originate from one sample, sequenced in a study of OX40 agonist ivuxolimab in advanced cancers. Some clones are missing from TCRdb's copy, which holds only in-frame ones; the method was immunoSEQ multiplex PCR. In the table there are 70,000 or so clones, nearly 90% of which are singletons. The source material was CD4+ or CD8+ T cells sorted from blood, sampled in a trial of the OX40 agonist ivuxolimab. These receptors came from an adult with an advanced solid tumor such as melanoma, head and neck, liver or kidney cancer.

The chain couples TRBV18 to TRBJ2-7; D might be TRBD2 (6 bases). The CDR3 runs 13 residues. Germline V gene sequence: CDR1 KGHSH, CDR2 LQKENI. Trimming took off 2 bases at V and 6 bases at J, with 11 bases between the two ends. Here the CDR3 DNA reads TGTGCCAGCTCACCAACTAGCCCCAGCGAGCAGTACTTC. Its translation is CASSPTSPSEQYF.

J is TRBJ1-3 and V is TRBV6-5; no clear D gene. Trimming cost V 6 bases and J 7 bases, with 7 bases left between them. The CDR3 is made up of 11 amino acids. The germline gives CDR1 MNHEY, CDR2 SVGAGI. The CDR3 spells CASSRGNTIYF. CDR3 coding DNA: TGTGCCAGCAGCCGAGGGAACACCATATATTTT.

The V call is TRBV10-3, the J call TRBJ2-3; 10 positions agree with TRBD2. V gave up 4 bases and J gave up 4 bases; unmatched junction bases: 5. Germline-derived CDR1 and CDR2 are ENHRY and SYGVKD. CDR3 size: 15 residues. Here the CDR3 DNA reads TGTGCCATCAGTGGTCAGCGGGAGGGCTCAGATACGCAGTATTTT. This gives the protein CAISGQREGSDTQYF.

This chain joins TRBV6-1 and TRBJ2-2; 9 positions match TRBD2. The CDR3 is 15 residues long. The J segment lost 6 bases and the V segment lost 7 bases, leaving 9 bases of the junction unmatched. Germline CDR1 is MNHNS and CDR2 is SASEGT. The CDR3 DNA sequence: TGTGCCAGCAAGACATTTAGCGGGAGCGCCGGGGAGCTGTTTTTT. Its translation: CASKTFSGSAGELFF.

This clone was recorded a few times. This chain uses TRBV7-9 with TRBJ1-2, with D tentatively TRBD1 (6 bases). The germline CDR1 and CDR2 sequences are SEHNR and FQNEAQ (reference sequence). The V and J ends lost 4 bases and 8 bases respectively, with 17 bases between them. The CDR3 sequence is 14 residues long. CDR3 nucleotide sequence: TGTGCCAGCAGCTCCGGGACACTTCAAGGAGGCTACACCTTC. The encoded protein is CASSSGTLQGGYTF.

This chain uses TRBV7-2 with TRBJ1-2; TRBD1 matches 8 bases. Germline-derived CDR1 and CDR2 are SGHTA and FQGNSA. The junction had 8 bases not matched to a gene; V was cut back by 3 bases and J by 5 bases. The CDR3 contains 15 residues. The CDR3 DNA reads as TGTGCCAGCAGCTTTGCGACAGGGGCCCAATATGGCTACACCTTC. This gives the protein CASSFATGAQYGYTF. The variable domain in full, with the rest retrieved from reference TRBV7-2 and TRBJ1-2, is GAGVSQSPSNKVTEKGKDVELRCDPISGHTALYWYRQSLGQGLEFLIYFQGNSAPDKSGLPSDRFSAERTGGSVSTLTIQRTQQEDSAVYLCASSFATGAQYGYTFGSGTRLTVV.

This clone showed up just once. The rearrangement links TRBV5-1 to TRBJ2-5; 8 bases line up with TRBD1. The trim removed 6 bases at V and 5 bases at J, leaving 6 bases unmatched. The CDR3 totals 13 residues. From germline, CDR1 is SGHRS and CDR2 YFSETQ. CDR3 region: CASKVDRDETQYF. CDR3 sequence (DNA): TGCGCCAGCAAAGTGGACAGGGACGAGACCCAGTACTTC.

The V call is TRBV11-3, the J call TRBJ2-3, with 7 positions matching TRBD1. Germline lookup yields CDR1 SGHNT and CDR2 YENEEA. Trimming removed 4 bases from V and 4 bases from J; junction bases left unmatched: 2. CDR3 length: 13 amino acids. DNA for the CDR3: TGTGCCAGCAGCTCCCAGGGGGCAGATACGCAGTATTTT. Residues: CASSSQGADTQYF. Drawing the rest from reference TRBV11-3 and TRBJ2-3, the complete variable domain is EAGVVQSPRYKIIEKKQPVAFWCNPISGHNTLYWYLQNLGQGPELLIRYENEEAVDDSQLPKDRFSAERLKGVDSTLKIQPAELGDSAVYLCASSSQGADTQYFGPGTRLTVL.

V is TRBV6-5 and J is TRBJ2-7, with 9 bases lining up with TRBD1. The CDR3 extends over 16 amino acids. The ends lost 0 bases at V and 1 base at J; junction bases unmatched: 4. Germline values: CDR1 MNHEY, CDR2 SVGAGI. The CDR3 nucleotides read TGTGCCAGCAGTTACTCAAGGACAGGGGCATCCTACGAGCAGTACTTC. This codes for CASSYSRTGASYEQYF.